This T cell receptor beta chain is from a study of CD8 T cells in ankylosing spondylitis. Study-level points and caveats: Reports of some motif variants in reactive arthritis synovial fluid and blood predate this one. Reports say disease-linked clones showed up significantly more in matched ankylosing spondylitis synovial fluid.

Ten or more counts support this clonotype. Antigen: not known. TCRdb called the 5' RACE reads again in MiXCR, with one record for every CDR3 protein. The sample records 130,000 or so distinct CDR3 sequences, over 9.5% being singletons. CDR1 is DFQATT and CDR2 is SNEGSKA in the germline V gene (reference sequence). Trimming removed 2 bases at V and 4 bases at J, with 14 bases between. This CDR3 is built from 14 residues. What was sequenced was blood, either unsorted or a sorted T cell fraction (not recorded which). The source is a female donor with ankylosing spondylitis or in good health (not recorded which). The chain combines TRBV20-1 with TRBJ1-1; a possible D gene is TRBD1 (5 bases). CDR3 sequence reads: CSARKGSRATEAFF. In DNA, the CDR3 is TGCAGTGCTAGAAAGGGGAGCAGGGCCACTGAAGCTTTCTTT.